A selection of T cell receptor beta chains follows, all from one sample in a study of identical twins. TCRdb re-called the 5' RACE reads with MiXCR, one entry per CDR3 protein. The data show about 240,000 distinct CDR3 sequences, with roughly a tenth seen just once and 9% to 10% held by the top ten. The sample comprised memory T cells sorted from blood. The receptors were sampled from a man aged 45-65 years in good health. Both conserved end residues are part of each CDR3. The D gene is left open where the match is weak. Some rows mark clone size as missing; the rest say once, few, many or name a class of expanded clone.

clone size: -
D gene: TRBD1
J gene: TRBJ2-5
V gene: TRBV28
CDR3 DNA: TGTGCCAGCAGTTTAGACCGATACAGGGGCGGGGAGACCCAGTACTTC
CDR3 protein: CASSLDRYRGGETQYF

clone size: -
D gene: TRBD1
J gene: TRBJ1-2
V gene: TRBV29-1
CDR3 DNA: TGCAGCGTTGAACAGGGGGCAGGGGGCTACACCTTC
CDR3 protein: CSVEQGAGGYTF

clone size: few
D gene: -
J gene: TRBJ1-1
V gene: TRBV7-2
CDR3 DNA: TGTGCCAGCCGGGTCTCTACTGAAGCTTTCTTT
CDR3 protein: CASRVSTEAFF

clone size: many
D gene: TRBD1
J gene: TRBJ1-4
V gene: TRBV20-1
CDR3 DNA: TGCAGTGCTAGGCCGACAGGGGATGGGGAAAAACTGTTTTTT
CDR3 protein: CSARPTGDGEKLFF

clone size: -
D gene: -
J gene: TRBJ2-5
V gene: TRBV20-1
CDR3 DNA: TGCAGTGCTAGAGATCGGACGAGGGGGCAAGAGACCCAGTACTTC
CDR3 protein: CSARDRTRGQETQYF

clone size: few
D gene: -
J gene: TRBJ2-2
V gene: TRBV2
CDR3 DNA: TGTGCCAGCAGCCAACGACGGCCCGCGAACACCGGGGAGCTGTTTTTT
CDR3 protein: CASSQRRPANTGELFF

clone size: many
D gene: TRBD2
J gene: TRBJ2-7
V gene: TRBV20-1
CDR3 DNA: TGCAGTGCTGGGACGGGACTAGCGGGAGGGGAGCAGTACTTC
CDR3 protein: CSAGTGLAGGEQYF

clone size: few
D gene: TRBD2
J gene: TRBJ2-3
V gene: TRBV11-1
CDR3 DNA: TGTGCCAGCAGCTTTCCTCGCGGGGGGGCTCGGTTAGTGGATACGCAGTATTTT
CDR3 protein: CASSFPRGGARLVDTQYF

clone size: many
D gene: TRBD2
J gene: TRBJ2-2
V gene: TRBV5-5
CDR3 DNA: TGTGCCAGCAGTACAGCTCCTAGCGGGACGAACACCGGGGAGCTGTTTTTT
CDR3 protein: CASSTAPSGTNTGELFF

clone size: many
D gene: -
J gene: TRBJ1-5
V gene: TRBV27
CDR3 DNA: TGTGCCAGCAGTCCGAGACCCGGCAATCAGCCCCAGCATTTT
CDR3 protein: CASSPRPGNQPQHF

clone size: few
D gene: TRBD2
J gene: TRBJ2-3
V gene: TRBV25-1
CDR3 DNA: TGTGCCAGCAGGCCAGCGGGGGGGATCACAGATACGCAGTATTTT
CDR3 protein: CASRPAGGITDTQYF